Following are 2 T cell receptor beta chains from one sample sequenced in a study. Profiling relied on immunoSEQ multiplex PCR, and the TCRdb table lists in-frame clones only, not all of them. The table has 55,000 to 70,000 clones, 93% seen once; the top ten hold around 4.5%. The sample comprised PBMCs. The receptors originated from a man aged 40-49 years with rheumatoid arthritis.

The chain has TRBV28 and TRBJ1-2, with D uncertain. The ends were cut back, 1 base at V and 11 bases at J, with 11 bases in the middle. Germline V gene lookup returns CDR1 MDHEN and CDR2 SYDVKM. This CDR3 is 12 amino acids long. The CDR3 nucleotides are TGTGCCAGCAGTTTATTTCCAGGCCCGTACACCTTC. Translated: CASSLFPGPYTF.

Turning to this clone: At one end the junction does not follow the germline gene, possibly because of a read error. The chain joins TRBV27 to TRBJ1-2; 7 positions agree with TRBD1. CDR1 is MNHEY, CDR2 SMNVEV, per germline (reference sequence). The CDR3 loop spans 11 amino acids. CDR3 coding DNA: TGTGCCAGCAGCGCCGGGGACAGAGACTTCTTC. Protein sequence: CASSAGDRDFF.